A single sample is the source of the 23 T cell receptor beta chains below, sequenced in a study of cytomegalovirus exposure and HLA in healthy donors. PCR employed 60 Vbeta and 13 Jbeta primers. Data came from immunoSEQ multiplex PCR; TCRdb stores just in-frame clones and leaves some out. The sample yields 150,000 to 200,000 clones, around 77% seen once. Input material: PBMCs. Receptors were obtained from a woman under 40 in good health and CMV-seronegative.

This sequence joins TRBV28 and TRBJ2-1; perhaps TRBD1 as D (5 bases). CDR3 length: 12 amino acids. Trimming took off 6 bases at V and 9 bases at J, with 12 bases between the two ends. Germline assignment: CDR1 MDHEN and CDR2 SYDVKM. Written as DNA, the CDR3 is TGTGCCAGCAGCTCCGTAGACAGTGAGCAGTTCTTC. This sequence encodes CASSSVDSEQFF.

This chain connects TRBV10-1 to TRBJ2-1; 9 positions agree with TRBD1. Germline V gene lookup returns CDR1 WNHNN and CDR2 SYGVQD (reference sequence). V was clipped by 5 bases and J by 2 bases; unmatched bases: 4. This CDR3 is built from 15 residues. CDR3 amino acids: CASSRTGAAYNEQFF. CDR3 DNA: TGCGCCAGCAGTCGGACAGGGGCGGCCTACAATGAGCAGTTCTTC.

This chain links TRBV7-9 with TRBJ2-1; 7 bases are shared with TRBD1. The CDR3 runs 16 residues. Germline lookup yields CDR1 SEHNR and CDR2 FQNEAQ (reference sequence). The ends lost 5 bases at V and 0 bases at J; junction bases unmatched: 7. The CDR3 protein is CASSQTRDSSYNEQFF. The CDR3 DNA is TGTGCCAGCAGCCAGACCCGGGACAGCTCCTACAATGAGCAGTTCTTC.

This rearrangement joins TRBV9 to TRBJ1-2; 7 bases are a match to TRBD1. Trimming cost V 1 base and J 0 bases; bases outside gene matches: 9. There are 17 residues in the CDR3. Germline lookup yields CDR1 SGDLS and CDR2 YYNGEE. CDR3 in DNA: TGTGCCAGCAGCGTATCTCCCGACAGGGCCTCTAACTATGGCTACACCTTC. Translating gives CASSVSPDRASNYGYTF.

In nucleotides, the CDR3 is TGTGCCATCAGTGATCCCCTACAGGGGAGCAATCAGCCCCAGCATTTT. This sequence encodes CAISDPLQGSNQPQHF. J is TRBJ1-5 and V is TRBV10-3; 7 positions match TRBD1. The length of the CDR3 is 16 residues. V shed 3 bases, J shed 1 base, and the junction held 6 bases outside the gene matches. Germline loops: CDR1 ENHRY, CDR2 SYGVKD.

CDR3: CASSVLPREGNTIYF. The CDR3 nucleotides are TGTGCCAGCAGCGTACTGCCACGGGAAGGAAACACCATATATTTT. The rearrangement links TRBV9 to TRBJ1-3; D ambiguous. From germline, CDR1 is SGDLS and CDR2 YYNGEE. Between the trimmed V and J ends, which lost 1 base and 4 bases, there was a span of 12 bases. The CDR3 sequence is 15 residues long. Full variable domain (outside the CDR3, taken from reference TRBV9 and TRBJ1-3): DSGVTQTPKHLITATGQRVTLRCSPRSGDLSVYWYQQSLDQGLQFLIQYYNGEERAKGNILERFSAQQFPDLHSELNLSSLELGDSALYFCASSVLPREGNTIYFGEGSWLTVV.

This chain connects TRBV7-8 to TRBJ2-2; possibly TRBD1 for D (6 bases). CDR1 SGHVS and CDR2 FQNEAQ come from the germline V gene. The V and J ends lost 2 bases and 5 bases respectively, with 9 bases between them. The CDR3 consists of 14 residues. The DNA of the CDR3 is TGTGCCAGCAGCTTATTCGGACAGACCGGGGAGCTGTTTTTT. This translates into CASSLFGQTGELFF.

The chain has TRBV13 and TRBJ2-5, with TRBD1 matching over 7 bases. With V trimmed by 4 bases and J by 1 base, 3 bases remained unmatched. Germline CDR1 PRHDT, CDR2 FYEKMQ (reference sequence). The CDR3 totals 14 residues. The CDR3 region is CASSSTGVQETQYF. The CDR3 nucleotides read TGTGCCAGCAGCTCAACAGGGGTCCAAGAGACCCAGTACTTC.

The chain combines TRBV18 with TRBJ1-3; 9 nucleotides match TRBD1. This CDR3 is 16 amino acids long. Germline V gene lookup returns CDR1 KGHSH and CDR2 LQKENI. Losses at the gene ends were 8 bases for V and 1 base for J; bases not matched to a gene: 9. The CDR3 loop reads CASTALQGASGNTIYF. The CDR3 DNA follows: TGTGCCAGCACCGCCTTACAGGGGGCTTCTGGAAACACCATATATTTT.

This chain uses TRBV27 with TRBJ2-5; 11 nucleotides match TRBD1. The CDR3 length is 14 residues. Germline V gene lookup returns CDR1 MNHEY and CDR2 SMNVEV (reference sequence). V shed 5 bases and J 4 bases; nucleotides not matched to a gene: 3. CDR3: CASSRTGGAETQYF. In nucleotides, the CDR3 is TGTGCCAGCAGTCGGACAGGGGGCGCAGAGACCCAGTACTTC.

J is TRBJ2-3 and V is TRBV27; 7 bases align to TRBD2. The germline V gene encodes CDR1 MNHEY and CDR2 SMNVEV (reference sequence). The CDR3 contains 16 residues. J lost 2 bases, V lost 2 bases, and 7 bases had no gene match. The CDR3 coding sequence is TGTGCCAGCAGTTTAAACGGGGGGACCTACACAGATACGCAGTATTTT. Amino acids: CASSLNGGTYTDTQYF.

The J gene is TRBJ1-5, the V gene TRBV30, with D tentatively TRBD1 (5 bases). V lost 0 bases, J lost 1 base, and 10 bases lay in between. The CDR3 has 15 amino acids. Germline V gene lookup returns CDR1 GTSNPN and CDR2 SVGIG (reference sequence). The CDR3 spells CAWSVAGMSNQPQHF. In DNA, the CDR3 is TGTGCCTGGAGTGTAGCAGGGATGAGCAATCAGCCCCAGCATTTT.

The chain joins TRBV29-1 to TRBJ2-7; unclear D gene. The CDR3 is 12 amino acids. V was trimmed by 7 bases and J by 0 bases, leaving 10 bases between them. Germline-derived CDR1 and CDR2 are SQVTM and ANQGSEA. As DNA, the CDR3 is TGCAGCGGTCCACAGATCTCCTACGAGCAGTACTTC. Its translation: CSGPQISYEQYF.

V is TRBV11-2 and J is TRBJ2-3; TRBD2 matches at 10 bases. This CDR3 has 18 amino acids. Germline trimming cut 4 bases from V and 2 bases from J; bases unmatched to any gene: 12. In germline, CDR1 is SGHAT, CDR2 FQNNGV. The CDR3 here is CASSSGLAVSSITDTQYF. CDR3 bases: TGTGCCAGCAGCTCAGGACTAGCGGTTAGCTCGATCACAGATACGCAGTATTTT.

The CDR3 DNA follows: TGTGCCAGCAGCCCTCAGGGGACCCCAGCTAACTATGGCTACACCTTC. This gives the protein CASSPQGTPANYGYTF. The rearrangement links TRBV9 to TRBJ1-2; D is perhaps TRBD1 (6 bases). V was cut by 4 bases and J by 0 bases, with 16 bases left in between. The CDR3 length is 16 residues. CDR1 and CDR2 (germline): SGDLS, YYNGEE.

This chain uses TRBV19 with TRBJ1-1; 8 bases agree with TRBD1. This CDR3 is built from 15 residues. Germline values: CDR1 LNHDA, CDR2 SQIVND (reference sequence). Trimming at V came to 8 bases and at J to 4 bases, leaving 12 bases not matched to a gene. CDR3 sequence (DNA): TGTGCCAGTGTGGCCCGGACAGGGTCATCCACTGAAGCTTTCTTT. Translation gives CASVARTGSSTEAFF.

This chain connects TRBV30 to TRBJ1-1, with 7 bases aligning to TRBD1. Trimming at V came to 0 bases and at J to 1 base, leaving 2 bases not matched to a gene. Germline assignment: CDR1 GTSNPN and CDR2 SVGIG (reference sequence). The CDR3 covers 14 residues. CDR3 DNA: TGTGCCTGGAGTGTGACAGGGAAGAACACTGAAGCTTTCTTT. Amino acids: CAWSVTGKNTEAFF.

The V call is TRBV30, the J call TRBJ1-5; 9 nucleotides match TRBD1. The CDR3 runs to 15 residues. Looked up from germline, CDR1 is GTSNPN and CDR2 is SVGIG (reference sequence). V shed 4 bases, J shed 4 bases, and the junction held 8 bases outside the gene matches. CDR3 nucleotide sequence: TGTGCCTGGAACGGACAGGGGCTGAGGAATCAGCCCCAGCATTTT. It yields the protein CAWNGQGLRNQPQHF.

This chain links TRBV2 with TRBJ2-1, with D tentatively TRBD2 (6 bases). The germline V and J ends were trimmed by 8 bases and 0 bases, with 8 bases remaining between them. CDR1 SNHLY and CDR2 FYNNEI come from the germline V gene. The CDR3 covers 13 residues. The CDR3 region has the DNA TGTGCCAGCGGGGGGAGCTCCTACAATGAGCAGTTCTTC. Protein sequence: CASGGSSYNEQFF.

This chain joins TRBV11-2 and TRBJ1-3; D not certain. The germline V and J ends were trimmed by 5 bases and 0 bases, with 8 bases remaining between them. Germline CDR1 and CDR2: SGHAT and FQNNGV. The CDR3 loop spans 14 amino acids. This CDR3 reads CASSPAGSGNTIYF. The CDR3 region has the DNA TGTGCCAGCAGCCCGGCGGGCTCTGGAAACACCATATATTTT.

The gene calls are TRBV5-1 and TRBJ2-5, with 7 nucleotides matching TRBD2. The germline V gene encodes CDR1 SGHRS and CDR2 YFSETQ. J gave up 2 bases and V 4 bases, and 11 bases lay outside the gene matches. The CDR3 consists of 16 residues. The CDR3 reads CASSSGDRGRQETQYF. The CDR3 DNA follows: TGCGCCAGCAGCAGCGGGGATAGAGGGCGTCAAGAGACCCAGTACTTC.

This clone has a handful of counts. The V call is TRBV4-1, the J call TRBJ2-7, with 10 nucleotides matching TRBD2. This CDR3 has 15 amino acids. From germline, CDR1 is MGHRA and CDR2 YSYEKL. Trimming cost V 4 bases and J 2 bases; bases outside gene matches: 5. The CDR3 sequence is CASSPWTSGTYEQYF. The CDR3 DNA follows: TGCGCCAGCAGCCCCTGGACTAGCGGTACCTACGAGCAGTACTTC.

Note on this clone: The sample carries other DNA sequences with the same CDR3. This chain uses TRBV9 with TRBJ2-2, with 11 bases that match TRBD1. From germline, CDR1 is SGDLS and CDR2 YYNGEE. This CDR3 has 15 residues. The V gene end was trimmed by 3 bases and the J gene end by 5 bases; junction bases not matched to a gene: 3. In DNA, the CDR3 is TGTGCCAGCAGCGCCGGGACAGGGGGAACCGGGGAGCTGTTTTTT. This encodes CASSAGTGGTGELFF.